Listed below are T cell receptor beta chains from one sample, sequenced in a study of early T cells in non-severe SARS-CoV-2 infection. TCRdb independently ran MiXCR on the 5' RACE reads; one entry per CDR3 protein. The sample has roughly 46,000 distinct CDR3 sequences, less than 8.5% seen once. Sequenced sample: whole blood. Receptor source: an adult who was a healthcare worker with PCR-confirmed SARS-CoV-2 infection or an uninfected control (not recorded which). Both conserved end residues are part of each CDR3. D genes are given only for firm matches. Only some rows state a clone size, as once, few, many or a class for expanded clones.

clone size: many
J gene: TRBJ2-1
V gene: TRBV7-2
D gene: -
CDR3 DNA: TGTGCCAGCAGCTCCCATCGGTTGAATGAGCAGTTCTTC
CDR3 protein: CASSSHRLNEQFF

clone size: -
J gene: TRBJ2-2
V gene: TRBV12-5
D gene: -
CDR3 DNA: TGTGCTAGTGGTTTGACCGCAGGCACCGGGGAGCTGTTTTTT
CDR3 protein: CASGLTAGTGELFF

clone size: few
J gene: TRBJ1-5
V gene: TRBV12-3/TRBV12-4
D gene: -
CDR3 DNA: TGTGCCAGCAGACCCCGGACGGAGGGCTATCAGCCCCAGCATTTT
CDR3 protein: CASRPRTEGYQPQHF

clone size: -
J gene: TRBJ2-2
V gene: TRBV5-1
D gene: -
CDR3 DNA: TGCGCCAGCAGCTCTGGACCAAGAGGGACCGGGGAGCTGTTTTTT
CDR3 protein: CASSSGPRGTGELFF

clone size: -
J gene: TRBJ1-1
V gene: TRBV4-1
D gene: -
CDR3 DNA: TGCGCCAGTATTGGAGTCATGAACACTGAAGCTTTCTTT
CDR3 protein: CASIGVMNTEAFF

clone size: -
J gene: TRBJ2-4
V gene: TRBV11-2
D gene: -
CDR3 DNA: TGTGCCAGCAGCTTCCCCGGGACAGCCAAAAACATTCAGTACTTC
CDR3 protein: CASSFPGTAKNIQYF

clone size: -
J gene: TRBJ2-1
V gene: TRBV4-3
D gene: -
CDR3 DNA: TGCGCCAGCAGCCAAGACTCGGTTGAGGGATACAATGAGCAGTTCTTC
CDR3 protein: CASSQDSVEGYNEQFF

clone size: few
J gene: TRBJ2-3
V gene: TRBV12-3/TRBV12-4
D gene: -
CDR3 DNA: TGTGCCAGCAGTTTCCGTGGGGGGGGCGAGACGCAGTATTTT
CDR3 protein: CASSFRGGGETQYF

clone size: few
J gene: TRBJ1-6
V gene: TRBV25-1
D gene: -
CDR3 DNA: TGTGCCAGCAGCCTCATGGTGGGCAGCAATTCACCCCTCCACTTT
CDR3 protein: CASSLMVGSNSPLHF

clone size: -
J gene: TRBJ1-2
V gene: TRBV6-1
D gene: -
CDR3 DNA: TGTGCCAGCCCTGACGTGTACTATGGCTACACCTTC
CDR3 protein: CASPDVYYGYTF

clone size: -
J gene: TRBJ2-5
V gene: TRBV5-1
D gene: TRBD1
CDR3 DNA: TGCGCCAGCAGCGGGGGACAGGCCCAAGAGACCCAGTACTTC
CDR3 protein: CASSGGQAQETQYF

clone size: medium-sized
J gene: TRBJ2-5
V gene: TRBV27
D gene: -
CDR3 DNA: TGTGCCAGCAGTTTAACCCAGGGCAGCGGCGCCCAAGAGACCCAGTACTTC
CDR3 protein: CASSLTQGSGAQETQYF

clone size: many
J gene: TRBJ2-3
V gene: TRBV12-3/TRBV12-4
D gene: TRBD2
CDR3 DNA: TGTGCCAGCAGTGCTACCCGGGAGGCAAATAGGGATTTT
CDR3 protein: CASSATREANRDF

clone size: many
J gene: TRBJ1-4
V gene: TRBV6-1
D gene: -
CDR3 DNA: TGTGCCACCCAATGGGGCGGCGAAAAACTGTTTTTT
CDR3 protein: CATQWGGEKLFF

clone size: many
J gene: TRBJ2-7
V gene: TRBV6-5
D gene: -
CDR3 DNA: TGTGCCAGCAGCTCCCTCCGGCCATCCTACGAGCAGTACTTC
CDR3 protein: CASSSLRPSYEQYF

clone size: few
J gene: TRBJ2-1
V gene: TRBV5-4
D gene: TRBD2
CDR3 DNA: TGTGCCAGCAGCTTGGTGGCTAGCGGAGACAATGAGCAGTTCTTC
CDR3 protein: CASSLVASGDNEQFF

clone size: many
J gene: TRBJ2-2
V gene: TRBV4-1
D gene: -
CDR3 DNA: TGCGCCAGCAGCCAAGATCGGGGTCAGGCGAACACCGGGGAGCTGTTTTTT
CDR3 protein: CASSQDRGQANTGELFF

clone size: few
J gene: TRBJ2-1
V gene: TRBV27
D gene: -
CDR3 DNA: TGTGCCAGCAGTGCCCAAACATGGGGGAATGAGCAGTTCTTC
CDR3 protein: CASSAQTWGNEQFF

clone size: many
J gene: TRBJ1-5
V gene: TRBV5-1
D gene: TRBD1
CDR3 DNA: TGCGCCAGCAGCTTGGAGGGAGACAGGGTGAAGGGCAATCAGCCCCAGCATTTT
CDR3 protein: CASSLEGDRVKGNQPQHF